Given below is one T cell receptor beta chain in context. The data stem from a study of identical twins. TCRdb independently ran MiXCR on the 5' RACE reads; one entry per CDR3 protein. The table shows around 490,000 distinct CDR3 sequences, with about 20% occurring only once. V lost 0 bases and J lost 1, with 10 bases in between. CDR3 size: 15 residues. CDR1 is SGHRS and CDR2 is YFSETQ in the germline V gene. The same data also went into a second study, on yellow fever vaccine responses in identical twins.

This sequence originates from a woman younger than 30 in good health. Sequenced input: CD4+ T cells sorted from blood. The gene calls are TRBV5-1 and TRBJ1-1; tentatively, D is TRBD1 (5 bases). CDR3 nucleotide sequence: TGCGCCAGCAGCTTGGATCCAGGGAAGAACACTGAAGCTTTCTTT. Its protein product is CASSLDPGKNTEAFF.